The next 5 T cell receptor beta chains were all read from a single sample in a study of vaccination effects on CD4 cells after COVID-19. What these receptors recognize is not known. Peptide-pool stimulation followed by sequencing identified expanded antigen-specific CD4+ clonotypes in the ViraFEST assay. CD4+ T cells were isolated after around 10 days of culture. Two-dose vaccination with either BNT162b2 or mRNA-1273 was given to the participants. Measured with immunoSEQ multiplex PCR; TCRdb has only the in-frame clones, and not every one. The sample has around 81,000 clones, around 74% seen once. The sample here was CD4+ T cells from PBMCs cultured with HCoV-OC43 spike peptides, taken after COVID-19 vaccination. Subset reported: HCoV-OC43 spike overlapping peptide pool stimulation. These receptors all stem from a human donor who received a COVID-19 vaccine.

This chain uses TRBV10-3 with TRBJ2-1; no clear D. The CDR3 length is 16 residues. Germline loops: CDR1 ENHRY, CDR2 SYGVKD. The V gene lost 4 bases and the J gene lost 0 bases, with 13 bases spanning the gap. Here the CDR3 DNA reads TGTGCCATCAGTGCTGCGGTCTGGAGCTCCTACAATGAGCAGTTCTTC. Translation gives CAISAAVWSSYNEQFF.

The CDR3 DNA is TGTGCCAGCAGGGCTAGCGGGGGGGCCTACGAGCAGTACGTC. Protein product: CASRASGGAYEQYV. The chain combines TRBV11-2 with TRBJ2-7, with 12 bases matching TRBD2. This CDR3 contains 14 residues. Unmatched junction bases numbered 2, after V lost 6 bases and J lost 2 bases. Germline assignment: CDR1 SGHAT and CDR2 FQNNGV.

The chain links TRBV4-1 to TRBJ1-3, with D maybe TRBD1 (6 bases). V lost 1 base to trimming and J lost 5 bases, with 15 bases between them. Germline V lookup: CDR1 MGHRA, CDR2 YSYEKL. This CDR3 comprises 16 residues. CDR3 protein: CASSQGGQGNRNTIYF. The CDR3 nucleotides are TGCGCCAGCAGCCAAGGGGGACAAGGGAATAGAAACACCATATATTTT.

This clone was recorded once. The rearrangement links TRBV7-9 to TRBJ2-5; the D gene could be TRBD1 or TRBD2 (5 bases each). Trimming shortened V by 5 bases and J by 1 base, and 11 bases separated the two germline ends. This CDR3 spans 14 amino acids. Germline CDR1 is SEHNR and CDR2 is FQNEAQ (reference sequence). CDR3 nucleotide sequence: TGTGCCAGCAGCGCCCGGGACGGCCAAGAGACCCAGTACTTC. This encodes CASSARDGQETQYF.

The chain couples TRBV7-2 to TRBJ2-2, with 9 bases identical to TRBD1. CDR1 and CDR2 (germline): SGHTA, FQGNSA. The CDR3 is 17 amino acids. The V segment lost 3 bases and the J segment 2 bases; nucleotides outside the gene matches: 7. The CDR3 sequence is CASSFWGQGGNTGELFF. In DNA, the CDR3 is TGTGCCAGCAGCTTCTGGGGACAGGGAGGAAACACCGGGGAGCTGTTTTTT.